This is a list of T cell receptor beta chains from one sample in a study of cytomegalovirus exposure and HLA in healthy donors. Assay: immunoSEQ multiplex PCR; the TCRdb copy retains only in-frame clones and omits some. The sample lists 120,000 to 150,000 clones, about four fifths occurring once. The sequencing input was PBMCs. These receptor sequences come from a woman aged 40 to 50 in good health and CMV-seropositive. Both conserved end residues are part of each CDR3. The D gene is left open where the match is weak. Only some rows state a clone size, as once, few, many or a class for expanded clones.

>few|TRBD1|TRBV5-1|TRBJ1-2
TGCGCCAGCAGCTCCCAGGGGGGCTATGGCTACACCTTC
CASSSQGGYGYTF
>few|TRBD1|TRBV19|TRBJ1-3
TGTGCCAGTAGTATCGGGTGGACAGGGGGAAACACCATATATTTT
CASSIGWTGGNTIYF
>NA|TRBD1|TRBV5-1|TRBJ2-1
TGCGCCAGCAGCCGGGACAGGGGGCAGGATGAGCAGTTCTTC
CASSRDRGQDEQFF
>once|NA|TRBV4-1|TRBJ1-2
TGCGCCAGCAGCCAACCTATGGGGGGAGGCGGCTACACCTTC
CASSQPMGGGGYTF
>NA|TRBD2|TRBV5-1|TRBJ2-2
TGCGCCAGCAGCCCGTTCGCGGGGGACTTAAACACCGGGGAGCTGTTTTTT
CASSPFAGDLNTGELFF
>NA|TRBD1|TRBV9|TRBJ1-4
TGTGCCAGCAGCGTAGGACAGGGGAGTGAAAAACTGTTTTTT
CASSVGQGSEKLFF
>NA|NA|TRBV11-3|TRBJ2-7
TGTGCCAGCAGCTTAGAGAGCTCCTACGAGCAGTACTTC
CASSLESSYEQYF
>NA|TRBD1|TRBV28|TRBJ1-1
TGTGCCAGCAGTTATATGACAGGGTCATGGGCTTTCTTT
CASSYMTGSWAFF
>NA|NA|TRBV7-9|TRBJ1-1
TGTTCCAGCAGCTTAGGGTCGGGGAGGGACACTGAAGCTTTCTTT
CSSSLGSGRDTEAFF
>NA|NA|TRBV7-9|TRBJ2-1
TGTGCCAGCAGCCCCAGGGCCCGGGCCAATGAGCAGTTCTTC
CASSPRARANEQFF
>NA|NA|TRBV5-4|TRBJ1-1
TGTGCCAGCAGCCCCCCGGGAGGGGTGGGCTCTTACACTGAAGCTTTCTTT
CASSPPGGVGSYTEAFF
>NA|TRBD1|TRBV29-1|TRBJ1-5
TGCAGCGTTGGGACAGGAAATCAGCCCCAGCATTTT
CSVGTGNQPQHF
>NA|NA|TRBV7-9|TRBJ2-7
TGTGCCACGGGTGGCCCCGACTACGAGCAGTACTTC
CATGGPDYEQYF
>NA|TRBD2|TRBV5-6|TRBJ2-1
TGTGCCAGCAGCTCGGGGGGACTATGGTCCTACAATGAGCAGTTCTTC
CASSSGGLWSYNEQFF
>NA|NA|TRBV21-1|TRBJ2-2
TGTGCCAGCAGCAAACTTGACTCAACCAATACCGGGGAGCTGTTTTTT
CASSKLDSTNTGELFF
>NA|TRBD1|TRBV6-1|TRBJ1-4
TGTGCCAGCAGGAGAGACAGGGGTAATGAAAAACTGTTTTTT
CASRRDRGNEKLFF
>once|NA|TRBV6-6|TRBJ2-5
TGTGCCAGCAGTTACGCCCCGTCGGTCCCAGAGACCCAGTACTTC
CASSYAPSVPETQYF
>NA|TRBD2|TRBV9|TRBJ2-7
TGTGCCAGCAGCGTAGGGACTAGCGGTTACGAGCAGTACTTC
CASSVGTSGYEQYF
>few|NA|TRBV11-3|TRBJ1-1
TGTGCCAGCAGCTTTTATCCCCTAAACACTGAAGCTTTCTTT
CASSFYPLNTEAFF
>NA|NA|TRBV19|TRBJ1-5
TGTGCCAGTAGTAGGCAGTTGCAGGGCGGCAATCAGCCCCAGCATTTT
CASSRQLQGGNQPQHF
>NA|NA|TRBV7-9|TRBJ1-3
TGTGCCAGCAGCTTAGTCCCAGGAAACACCATATATTTT
CASSLVPGNTIYF
>NA|NA|TRBV28|TRBJ2-5
TGTGCCAGCAGTTTCTCGTGGGAGTCCCGACAAGAGACCCAGTACTTC
CASSFSWESRQETQYF